This T cell receptor beta chain came from a study of T-cell memory formation after mild COVID-19 listed by TCRdb under 2021. For the study in its entirety: TCR sequence clusters from the two donors were found to be largely donor specific. In a couple of donors, T-cell clones that expanded and contracted after mild COVID-19 were followed by sequencing TCRalpha and TCRbeta repertoires longitudinally. The cohort was made up of two young adult volunteers, one female and one male, who were previously healthy.

To note about this clonotype: It has no known antigen specificity. Qualities for individual bases were not recorded, and no much larger clone is one base off.

The V and J ends are trimmed by 3 bases and 1 base, leaving 12 bases between them. Spanning cysteine to phenylalanine, the CDR3 consists of 15 amino acids. The only DNA kept is the CDR3, 45 bases in frame from the first base. Via the germline V gene, CDR1 is KGHSH and CDR2 LQKENI. Ficoll-Paque density gradient centrifugation was used to isolate PBMCs. The research as a whole found: Only a couple of mild cases were covered by the study, and larger cohorts that include severe cases with pre-infection samples were considered necessary. SARS-CoV-2 specificity was not confirmed for the second-wave clones peaking on day 37. Clones contracting from day 15 to 85 had balanced CD4/CD8 phenotypes, while a second wave expanding from day 15 to 37 was biased towards CD4+. Contracting CD4+ clones were located mainly in the CM and EM memory subsets, whereas CD8+ clones were found to be enriched in EMRA. Some responding clones were detected in pre-infection memory, which suggested that pre-existing cross-reactive memory T cells had joined the SARS-CoV-2 response.

TCRdb shows the sequencer as Illumina NovaSeq 6000. TCRalpha and TCRbeta cDNA libraries were built by 5'RACE with constant-segment primers, adding sample barcodes and unique molecular identifiers. Trizol reagent was used to extract RNA from every sample. Library amplification was performed in two PCR steps, and a second sample barcode and Illumina TruSeq adapters were introduced in the second step. Sequencing of libraries was performed on an Illumina NovaSeq with 2 x 150 bp paired-end reads. In the authors' own workflow: Reads were demultiplexed and collapsed into UMI-guided consensus sequences with migec v1.2.7. With mixcr v2.1.11, UMI consensuses were aligned to TRA and TRB V and J templates and assembled into clonotypes. A clonotype was counted as expanded or contracted only when both edgeR and NoisET called the clonotype significant, with the noise models trained on biological replicates. For edgeR calls, the cutoffs were a false discovery rate-adjusted p below 0.01 and a log2 fold-change threshold of 1. As an exploratory analysis of dynamics, max-normalized trajectories of the 1000 most abundant clonotypes were examined with PCA combined with hierarchical clustering. Separately sequenced CD4+ and CD8+ repertoires were used to assign a CD4 or CD8 phenotype to each responding clone. TCRdb itself trimmed the public reads at Q25 with fastp, ran MiXCR and retained productive beta chains. Rows matching on CDR3 protein sequence are summarized as one entry with the most common DNA and genes. TCRdb assigned the V and J calls; the authors' analysis was not used. This sample is represented by over 120,000 distinct CDR3 sequences; 15% to 20% of them were singletons. Around 2.4% of the sample comes from the top ten.

The TCR comes from an adult woman who had mild COVID-19 (a few samples of this study predate the infection). The sample titles of this study are shuffled in the database, so cell type and time point are left out; the donor was told from shared clones. Recombination linked TRBV18 to TRBJ1-1; the D gene identity is not certain. The sequenced sample was PBMCs or a T cell subset sorted from them (not recorded which). CDR3 reads: CASSPRAPANTEAFF. The base sequence is TGTGCCAGCTCACCCCGGGCCCCGGCGAACACTGAAGCTTTCTTT.